This is a list of T cell receptor beta chains from one sample in a study of a mutant IDH1 vaccine in newly diagnosed glioma. Sequenced by immunoSEQ multiplex PCR; TCRdb stores in-frame clones only, minus some. In the table there are over 55,000 clones, 85% to 90% of which are singletons. Antigens of these TCRs are unknown. The sequences come from PBMCs, collected from a glioma patient whose treatment included an IDH1 peptide vaccine. The receptors were gathered from a middle-aged woman with glioma. CDR3s include the opening cysteine and the closing phenylalanine or tryptophan. Fields, in order: D gene, J gene, clone size, V gene, CDR3 DNA, CDR3 protein. A D gene is named only where the DNA matches it firmly. Some rows mark clone size as missing; the rest say once, few, many or name a class of expanded clone.

>NA|TRBJ2-2|NA|TRBV6-1
TGTGCCAGCAGCAGGGACTCCTCGAACACCGGGGAGCTGTTTTTT
CASSRDSSNTGELFF
>NA|TRBJ2-5|once|TRBV5-4
TGTGCCAGCAGCTTGGGGCCGGCCGGGGAGTACTTC
CASSLGPAGEYF
>NA|TRBJ1-2|NA|TRBV1
TGCACCAGCAGCCAAGACGACAACAACTATGGCTACACCTTC
CTSSQDDNNYGYTF
>NA|TRBJ2-5|NA|TRBV7-6
TGTGCCAGCAGCTTAATCAGGGAAGAGACCCAGTACTTC
CASSLIREETQYF
>TRBD2|TRBJ2-2|NA|TRBV25-1
TGTGCCAGCAGGACGGGGGGTACCGGGGAGCTGTTTTTT
CASRTGGTGELFF
>NA|TRBJ1-2|NA|TRBV5-6
TGTGCCAGCAGCCCGGGACGGAATTATGGCTACACCTTC
CASSPGRNYGYTF
>NA|TRBJ2-5|NA|TRBV7-9
TGTGCCAGCAGCCCCCCGGATCGGGCACAAGAGACCCAGTACTTC
CASSPPDRAQETQYF
>NA|TRBJ2-1|NA|TRBV9
TGTGCCAGCAGCCCCCGGGACGTCCTCTACAATGAGCAGTTCTTC
CASSPRDVLYNEQFF
>NA|TRBJ1-6|once|TRBV6-5
TGTGCCAGCAGTTACAGCCGACAGCGGGCGATCCCCCTCCACTTT
CASSYSRQRAIPLHF
>TRBD1|TRBJ2-4|NA|TRBV4-2
TGTGCCAGCAGCCAGGACCCGGGACAGGGCAAAAACATTCAGTACTTC
CASSQDPGQGKNIQYF
>NA|TRBJ1-6|NA|TRBV11-3
TGTGCCAGCAGCTTAGAGGGGGGTTCACCCCTCCACTTT
CASSLEGGSPLHF
>TRBD1|TRBJ1-2|NA|TRBV19
TGTGCCAGTAGTATTGGGACAGGGATTAGAGATGGCTACACCTTC
CASSIGTGIRDGYTF
>NA|TRBJ2-3|NA|TRBV9
TGTGCCAGCAGCGGGCGACCTGCGGGGTCAGATACGCAGTATTTT
CASSGRPAGSDTQYF
>TRBD1|TRBJ2-3|NA|TRBV7-3
TGTGCCAGCAGTCAGGACCGGGACAGTCATACGCAGTATTTT
CASSQDRDSHTQYF
>TRBD1|TRBJ2-7|NA|TRBV7-6
TGTGCCAGCAGCCCTTCTTTTGCGACAGGGGACTACGAGCAGTACTTC
CASSPSFATGDYEQYF
>TRBD2|TRBJ2-5|NA|TRBV19
TGTGCCAGTAGTTTCGTAGCGGGGAACCAAGAGACCCAGTACTTC
CASSFVAGNQETQYF
>NA|TRBJ2-5|NA|TRBV30
TGTGCCTGGAGTGTACCCTATATGGAGACCCAGTACTTC
CAWSVPYMETQYF
>NA|TRBJ2-1|NA|TRBV4-1
TGCGCCAGCAGCCAAGATGGGGGGGCTAGGAATGAGCAGTTCTTC
CASSQDGGARNEQFF
>TRBD2|TRBJ2-5|NA|TRBV6-6
TGTGCCAGCAGTTACGGGCTAGCGGGACGAGAGACCCAGTACTTC
CASSYGLAGRETQYF
>NA|TRBJ2-5|NA|TRBV6-6
TGTGCCAGCACCCACCTAGTTGTAAAAGAGACCCAGTACTTC
CASTHLVVKETQYF
>NA|TRBJ2-7|once|TRBV20-1
TGCAGTGCTAGAGTTGGCGAGCAGTACTTC
CSARVGEQYF
>NA|TRBJ1-4|NA|TRBV2
TGTGCCAGCAAAGTGGTTCGGGGGGGTGAAAAACTGTTTTTT
CASKVVRGGEKLFF
>TRBD1|TRBJ2-5|NA|TRBV2
TGTGCCAGCAGTGAGACAGGGGTAGGCCAAGAGACCCAGTACTTC
CASSETGVGQETQYF
>TRBD1|TRBJ1-2|NA|TRBV4-1
TGCGCCAGCAGCCAAGAAACAGGGGCCCCCTATGGCTACACCTTC
CASSQETGAPYGYTF
>NA|TRBJ1-1|NA|TRBV4-3
TGCGCCAGCAGCCAAGAGGCCAATGGGGGAGACACTGAAGCTTTCTTT
CASSQEANGGDTEAFF
>NA|TRBJ2-6|NA|TRBV6-5
TGTGCCAGCAGTTACGAAGGAGGCTCTGGGGCCAACGTCCTGACTTTC
CASSYEGGSGANVLTF
>NA|TRBJ1-4|NA|TRBV18
TGTGCCAGCTCACCCCCGGATAATGAAAAACTGTTTTTT
CASSPPDNEKLFF
>NA|TRBJ2-7|NA|TRBV12-5
TGTGCTAGTGCCGGGACACCGGCGGTCCACGAGCAGTACTTC
CASAGTPAVHEQYF
>NA|TRBJ2-7|NA|TRBV5-5
TGTGCCAGCAGCTCCACAGTGGTACACGAGCAGTACTTC
CASSSTVVHEQYF
>TRBD1|TRBJ2-1|NA|TRBV5-1
TGCGCCAGCAGCTTCGGGCAGGGGGCTTTTGCGGTCAATGAGCAGTTCTTC
CASSFGQGAFAVNEQFF
>NA|TRBJ1-1|NA|TRBV5-1
TGCGCCAGCAGCTTGGGGGACGGTAGCACTGAAGCTTTCTTT
CASSLGDGSTEAFF
>NA|TRBJ1-2|NA|TRBV6-5
TGTGCCAGCAACCGAGGGCCTAACTATGGCTACACCTTC
CASNRGPNYGYTF
>NA|TRBJ2-3|NA|TRBV5-6
TGTGCCAGCAGCTTATGGGGGACAGATACGCAGTATTTT
CASSLWGTDTQYF
>NA|TRBJ2-6|few|TRBV5-6
TGTGCCAGCAGCGGCCAGGGTGGGGCCAACGTCCTGACTTTC
CASSGQGGANVLTF
>TRBD1|TRBJ1-2|NA|TRBV10-2
TGCGCCAGCAGTGAGGGACAGGGATATGGCTACACCTTC
CASSEGQGYGYTF
>NA|TRBJ2-6|NA|TRBV15
TGTGCCACCAGCAATCCGTCTGGGGCCAACGTCCTGACTTTC
CATSNPSGANVLTF
>TRBD1|TRBJ1-1|NA|TRBV5-1
TGCGCCAGCAGCTTTTTGCGCCGGGACAGGGGCTTGAACACTGAAGCTTTCTTT
CASSFLRRDRGLNTEAFF
>TRBD2|TRBJ2-1|NA|TRBV10-2
TGCGCCAGCAATACAGCGGGGGGCCGGAACGATGAGCAGTTCTTC
CASNTAGGRNDEQFF
>NA|TRBJ1-6|NA|TRBV7-8
TGTGCCAGCAGCGGCAGAGGTGGGGGGCAGAATTCACCCCTCCACTTT
CASSGRGGGQNSPLHF
>NA|TRBJ1-1|NA|TRBV29-1
TGCAGCGTTGTCGGGTTTGGGAACACTGAAGCTTTCTTT
CSVVGFGNTEAFF
>NA|TRBJ1-5|NA|TRBV19
TGTGCCAGTAGTATAGAGCCCAGCAATCAGCCCCAGCATTTT
CASSIEPSNQPQHF